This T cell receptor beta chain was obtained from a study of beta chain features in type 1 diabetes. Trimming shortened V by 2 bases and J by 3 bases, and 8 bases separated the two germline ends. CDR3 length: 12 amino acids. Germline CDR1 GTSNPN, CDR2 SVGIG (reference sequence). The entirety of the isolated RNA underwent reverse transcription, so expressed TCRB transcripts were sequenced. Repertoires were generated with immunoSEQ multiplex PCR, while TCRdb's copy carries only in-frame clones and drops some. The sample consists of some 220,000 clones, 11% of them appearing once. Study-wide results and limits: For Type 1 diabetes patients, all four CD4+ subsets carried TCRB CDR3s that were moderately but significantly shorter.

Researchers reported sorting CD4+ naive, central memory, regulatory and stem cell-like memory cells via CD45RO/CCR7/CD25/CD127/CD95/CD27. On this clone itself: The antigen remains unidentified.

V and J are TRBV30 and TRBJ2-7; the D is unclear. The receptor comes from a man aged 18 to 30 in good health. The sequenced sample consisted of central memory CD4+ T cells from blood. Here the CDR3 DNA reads TGTGCCTGGAGTCGGAACTTCTACGAGCAGTACTTC. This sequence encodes CAWSRNFYEQYF.